This TCR beta chain was found in a study of cytomegalovirus exposure and HLA in healthy donors. Whole-study results and caveats: Reportedly, cytomegalovirus status was diagnosed with high sensitivity and specificity. The authors judged a highly shared variant cluster likely a sequencing artifact. Rare sequences made up most TCRs, while some public TCRs were found in many donors. Analysis performed later found 16,951 TCR beta sequences associated with HLA alleles at 0.05 false discovery rate.

The PCR had 60 Vbeta and 13 Jbeta primers. Profiled with immunoSEQ multiplex PCR; TCRdb holds only in-frame clones, not every one. The table has about 160,000 clones, approximately 86% seen once. The CDR3 runs 17 residues. Looked up from germline, CDR1 is MNHNS and CDR2 is SASEGT. Losses at the gene ends were 3 bases for V and 3 bases for J; bases not matched to a gene: 11. In the case of this clone: Its antigen is undetermined.

The J gene is TRBJ2-1, the V gene TRBV6-1, with 7 nucleotides matching TRBD2. The sequence came from a male donor in good health and CMV-seronegative. Sequencing was performed on PBMCs. The CDR3 DNA is TGTGCCAGCAGTGACCCACCTCGGACTAGGGGCTACAATGAGCAGTTCTTC. Amino acids: CASSDPPRTRGYNEQFF.